Below, 27 T cell receptor beta chains from the same sample are listed, as sequenced in a study of cytomegalovirus exposure and HLA in healthy donors. It was with 60 Vbeta and 13 Jbeta primers that the PCR ran. The repertoire was sequenced with immunoSEQ multiplex PCR; TCRdb's copy has only in-frame clones and lacks some. This sample has some 120,000 clones, with around three quarters found just once. The sample taken for sequencing was PBMCs. All receptors come from a man younger than 45 in good health and CMV-seronegative.

The chain links TRBV29-1 to TRBJ2-3, with D perhaps TRBD1 (6 bases). V was trimmed by 7 bases and J by 2 bases, leaving 19 bases between them. The germline V gene has CDR1 SQVTM and CDR2 ANQGSEA. The CDR3 runs 15 residues. The CDR3 DNA is TGCAGCGCCCTGGACAGAACCCATATCACAGATACGCAGTATTTT. This translates into CSALDRTHITDTQYF.

The sample holds a few counts of this clone. The rearrangement links TRBV11-2 to TRBJ2-2; a possible D gene is TRBD2 (6 bases). The CDR3 runs 15 residues. In germline, CDR1 is SGHAT, CDR2 FQNNGV. V lost 5 bases to trimming and J lost 3 bases, with 13 bases between them. CDR3 nucleotides: TGTGCCAGCAGCGAGACCGGGACTTACACCGGGGAGCTGTTTTTT. Encoded protein: CASSETGTYTGELFF.

This rearrangement joins TRBV5-4 to TRBJ2-7; D may be TRBD1 (6 bases). The CDR3 extends over 16 amino acids. Trimming removed 4 bases from V and 2 bases from J, with 19 bases in between. Germline CDR1 and CDR2: SGHNT and YYREEE (reference sequence). Here the CDR3 reads CASSPPGTTKAYEQYF. The CDR3 bases are TGTGCCAGCAGCCCCCCCGGGACAACAAAGGCCTACGAGCAGTACTTC.

J is TRBJ1-1 and V is TRBV5-6; 9 nucleotides agree with TRBD1. This CDR3 has 15 residues. Germline trimming cut 4 bases from V and 2 bases from J; bases unmatched to any gene: 6. CDR1 is SGHDT, CDR2 YYEEEE, per germline. The CDR3 loop reads CASSGGTGTNTEAFF. The DNA for the CDR3 is TGTGCCAGCAGCGGAGGGACAGGGACTAACACTGAAGCTTTCTTT.

The chain combines TRBV10-3 with TRBJ2-3; D remains unclear. Trimming left V 2 bases short and J 4 bases short, with 4 bases between. This CDR3 spans 12 amino acids. Germline V gene sequence: CDR1 ENHRY, CDR2 SYGVKD. The CDR3 protein is CAISEVADTQYF. The CDR3 DNA is TGTGCCATCAGTGAGGTCGCAGATACGCAGTATTTT.

V and J are TRBV4-1 and TRBJ2-5; 8 bases align to TRBD1. CDR1 is MGHRA and CDR2 is YSYEKL in the germline V gene. The CDR3 is 14 amino acids. J gave up 5 bases and V 1 base, and 3 bases lay outside the gene matches. The chain's CDR3 is CASSQGTGRETQYF. In DNA form, the CDR3 reads TGCGCCAGCAGCCAAGGGACAGGGCGGGAGACCCAGTACTTC.

This chain connects TRBV4-1 to TRBJ2-3, with TRBD2 as a possible D gene (6 bases). CDR3 size: 16 residues. V shed 3 bases and J shed 4 bases, with 17 bases lying between them. Germline-derived CDR1 and CDR2 are MGHRA and YSYEKL. The CDR3 nucleotides are TGCGCCAGCAGCCAGTCGGGACTCAGGAGCTCAGATACGCAGTATTTT. It yields the protein CASSQSGLRSSDTQYF.

V usage is TRBV5-1 and J usage is TRBJ2-2; a possible D gene is TRBD1 (5 bases). Germline values: CDR1 SGHRS, CDR2 YFSETQ. V was cut by 5 bases and J by 1 base, with 6 bases left in between. The CDR3 consists of 13 residues. In DNA, the CDR3 is TGCGCCAGCAGAGACAGGAACACCGGGGAGCTGTTTTTT. It is translated as CASRDRNTGELFF.

The V gene is TRBV4-2, the J gene TRBJ2-5, with D tentatively TRBD2 (6 bases). Germline assignment: CDR1 LGHNA and CDR2 YNFKEQ. V gave up 0 bases and J gave up 7 bases, with 18 bases separating them. The CDR3 totals 16 residues. Here the CDR3 DNA reads TGTGCCAGCAGCCAAGATAGTAGCGGTGCCGTGGGGACCCAGTACTTC. This codes for CASSQDSSGAVGTQYF.

The rearrangement joins TRBV2 to TRBJ1-3, with a weak D call TRBD1 (6 bases). Germline lookup yields CDR1 SNHLY and CDR2 FYNNEI. Trimming left V 7 bases short and J 3 bases short, with 16 bases between. The CDR3 runs to 15 residues. This chain's CDR3 is CASNDNRVRGNTIYF. CDR3 nucleotides: TGTGCCAGCAACGACAACAGGGTTCGTGGAAACACCATATATTTT.

The V and J genes are TRBV7-8 and TRBJ2-7; D is unclear. V lost 0 bases and J lost 1, with 7 bases in between. The CDR3 sequence is 14 residues long. Germline values: CDR1 SGHVS, CDR2 FQNEAQ. The CDR3 spells CASSLAHSSYEQYF. The CDR3, as DNA: TGTGCCAGCAGCTTAGCTCACTCATCCTACGAGCAGTACTTC.

The CDR3 reads CASRSGQGYGYTF. The CDR3 DNA is TGTGCCAGCAGATCGGGACAAGGCTATGGCTACACCTTC. The rearrangement joins TRBV6-1 to TRBJ1-2; perhaps TRBD1 as D (6 bases). This CDR3 is 13 amino acids long. V gave up 6 bases and J gave up 4 bases, with 12 bases separating them. Germline values: CDR1 MNHNS, CDR2 SASEGT.

This chain connects TRBV7-2 to TRBJ1-1, with D possibly TRBD1 on 5 matching bases. Trimming left V 5 bases short and J 1 base short, with 8 bases between. Germline lookup yields CDR1 SGHTA and CDR2 FQGNSA. The CDR3 contains 13 residues. Here the CDR3 reads CASSPTGNTEAFF. CDR3 sequence (DNA): TGTGCCAGCAGCCCTACAGGGAACACTGAAGCTTTCTTT.

V usage is TRBV9 and J usage is TRBJ2-5; TRBD1 matches 8 bases. Germline CDR1 SGDLS, CDR2 YYNGEE. The J segment lost 5 bases and the V segment lost 0 bases, leaving 6 bases of the junction unmatched. This CDR3 has 15 amino acids. The CDR3 spells CASSVVAGGWETQYF. CDR3 coding DNA: TGTGCCAGCAGCGTAGTCGCAGGGGGCTGGGAGACCCAGTACTTC. Supplemented by reference TRBV9 and TRBJ2-5, the full variable domain reads DSGVTQTPKHLITATGQRVTLRCSPRSGDLSVYWYQQSLDQGLQFLIQYYNGEERAKGNILERFSAQQFPDLHSELNLSSLELGDSALYFCASSVVAGGWETQYFGPGTRLLVL.

The CDR3: CASTSGEAGNEQFF. CDR3 bases: TGTGCCAGCACCTCCGGGGAAGCGGGGAATGAGCAGTTCTTC. The chain employs TRBV5-6 and TRBJ2-1; 7 bases map to TRBD2. Germline CDR1 reads SGHDT; CDR2 reads YYEEEE. With 6 bases clipped from V and 7 bases from J, the junction kept 10 bases outside the gene matches. The CDR3 has 14 residues.

V and J are TRBV27 and TRBJ1-6; D may be TRBD1 (5 bases). The CDR3 totals 17 residues. Trimming removed 5 bases from V and 7 bases from J, with 21 bases in between. CDR1 is MNHEY, CDR2 SMNVEV, per germline (reference sequence). The CDR3 reads CASSPNEGGGYNSPLHF. Written as DNA, the CDR3 is TGTGCCAGCAGTCCAAATGAGGGTGGGGGGTACAATTCACCCCTCCACTTT.

The chain links TRBV14 to TRBJ2-3; TRBD2 matches 10 bases. J gave up 2 bases and V 5 bases, and 4 bases lay outside the gene matches. Per germline, CDR1 SGHDN and CDR2 FVKESK. The CDR3 contains 15 residues. The CDR3 region has the DNA TGTGCCAGCAGCAGACTAGCGGGCGTCACAGATACGCAGTATTTT. It codes for CASSRLAGVTDTQYF.

The chain links TRBV5-4 to TRBJ2-3; possibly TRBD2 for D (5 bases). V was cut by 0 bases and J by 5 bases, with 16 bases left in between. CDR1 SGHNT and CDR2 YYREEE come from the germline V gene (reference sequence). CDR3 length: 16 residues. The CDR3 nucleotides read TGTGCCAGCAGCTTGGGTCAGCCCCGGGGTGTAGATACGCAGTATTTT. The encoded protein is CASSLGQPRGVDTQYF.

The genes are TRBV4-2 and TRBJ2-7, with a tentative D call TRBD1 (6 bases). V gave up 3 bases and J gave up 5 bases, with 11 bases separating them. The CDR3 has 13 amino acids. Germline V CDR1 and CDR2: LGHNA, YNFKEQ. The CDR3 region is CASSHTGSHEQYF. CDR3 DNA sequence: TGTGCCAGCAGCCACACAGGGTCCCACGAGCAGTACTTC.

With respect to this clone: The junction departs from the called germline gene at one end, perhaps through a read error. Here the CDR3 reads CASSTTAGYEQYF. The CDR3 nucleotides read TGTGCTAGCAGCACCACCGCCGGCTACGAGCAGTACTTC. This chain joins TRBV7-7 and TRBJ2-7; D ambiguous. This CDR3 has 13 amino acids. Germline values: CDR1 SSHAT, CDR2 FNYEAQ (reference sequence).

This chain joins TRBV6-5 and TRBJ2-7; 8 nucleotides match TRBD1. The CDR3 consists of 16 residues. Germline lookup yields CDR1 MNHEY and CDR2 SVGAGI. The V gene end was trimmed by 3 bases and the J gene end by 4 bases; junction bases not matched to a gene: 11. CDR3 bases: TGTGCCAGCAGTTATTCGGCGACAGGGGCTATGTACGAGCAGTACTTC. It yields the protein CASSYSATGAMYEQYF.

The chain uses TRBV15 and TRBJ1-1; D perhaps matches TRBD1 (5 bases). Per the germline V gene, CDR1 is LNHNV and CDR2 is YYDKDF (reference sequence). This CDR3 comprises 14 residues. Trimming stripped 5 bases from V and 2 bases from J, with 12 bases between. DNA for the CDR3: TGTGCCACCAGCCGTGAGGGGACTAACACTGAAGCTTTCTTT. Amino acids: CATSREGTNTEAFF.

This clone was seen a handful of times. The rearrangement uses TRBV6-4 and TRBJ2-3; 14 nucleotides align to TRBD2. V was pared by 0 bases and J by 4 bases, with 0 bases of the junction left unmatched. CDR1 is MRHNA, CDR2 SNTAGT, per germline. This CDR3 spans 16 amino acids. This chain's CDR3 is CASSDSTSGGADTQYF. The CDR3 DNA follows: TGTGCCAGCAGTGACTCGACTAGCGGGGGGGCAGATACGCAGTATTTT.

The chain joins TRBV29-1 to TRBJ2-2; TRBD1 is a possible D gene (5 bases). This CDR3 region has 12 residues. The germline CDR1 and CDR2 sequences are SQVTM and ANQGSEA. The V gene lost 4 bases and the J gene lost 6 bases, with 9 bases spanning the gap. CDR3 DNA sequence: TGCAGCGTTGTAGGGGTTGCCGGGGAGCTGTTTTTT. Translation gives CSVVGVAGELFF.

V is TRBV19 and J is TRBJ1-5; the D gene is possibly TRBD1 (6 bases). This CDR3 region has 17 residues. Germline values: CDR1 LNHDA, CDR2 SQIVND (reference sequence). Trimming removed 5 bases at V and 0 bases at J, with 17 bases between. DNA of the CDR3: TGTGCCAGTAGTCGTCACCGGGACACGTATAGCAATCAGCCCCAGCATTTT. Translated: CASSRHRDTYSNQPQHF. Based on the CDR3 plus reference TRBV19 and TRBJ1-5, the full variable domain is DGGITQSPKYLFRKEGQNVTLSCEQNLNHDAMYWYRQDPGQGLRLIYYSQIVNDFQKGDIAEGYSVSREKKESFPLTVTSAQKNPTAFYLCASSRHRDTYSNQPQHFGDGTRLSIL.

This clone was observed a handful of times. Its ends do not fully match the called genes, so a read error is possible. CDR3 sequence: CASSSRTDGRGETFF. DNA of the CDR3: TGTGCCAGCAGCTCCCGGACAGACGGCAGGGGTGAAACTTTCTTT. The rearrangement uses TRBV7-8 and TRBJ1-1; D is perhaps TRBD1 (6 bases). The CDR3 is made up of 15 amino acids. CDR1 SGHVS and CDR2 FQNEAQ come from the germline V gene.

This CDR3 reads CASSYGTGDRNTIYF. The CDR3 coding sequence is TGTGCCAGCAGTTACGGGACAGGGGATCGAAACACCATATATTTT. V is TRBV6-5 and J is TRBJ1-3; 10 bases match TRBD1. V trimming: 2 bases; J trimming: 5 bases; junction bases outside the gene matches: 3. The length of the CDR3 is 15 residues. CDR1 and CDR2 (germline): MNHEY, SVGAGI.